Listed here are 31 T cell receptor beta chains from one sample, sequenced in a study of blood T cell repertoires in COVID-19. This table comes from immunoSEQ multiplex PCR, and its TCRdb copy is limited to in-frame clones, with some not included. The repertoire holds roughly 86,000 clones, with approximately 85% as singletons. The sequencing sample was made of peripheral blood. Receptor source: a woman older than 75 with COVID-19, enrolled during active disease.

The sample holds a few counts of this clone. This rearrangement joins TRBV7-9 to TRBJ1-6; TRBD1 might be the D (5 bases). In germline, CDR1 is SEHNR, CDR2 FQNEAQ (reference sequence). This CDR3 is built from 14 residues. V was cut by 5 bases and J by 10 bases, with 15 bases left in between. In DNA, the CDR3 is TGTGCCAGCAGCCAGCTAGGGGAGGGATCACCCCTCCACTTT. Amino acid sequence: CASSQLGEGSPLHF.

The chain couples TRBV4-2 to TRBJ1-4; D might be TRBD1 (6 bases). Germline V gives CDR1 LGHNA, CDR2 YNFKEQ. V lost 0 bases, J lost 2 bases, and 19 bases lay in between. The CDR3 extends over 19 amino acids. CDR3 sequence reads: CASSQEGVGGLATNEKLFF. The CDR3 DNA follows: TGTGCCAGCAGCCAAGAGGGAGTGGGGGGGCTAGCGACTAATGAAAAACTGTTTTTT.

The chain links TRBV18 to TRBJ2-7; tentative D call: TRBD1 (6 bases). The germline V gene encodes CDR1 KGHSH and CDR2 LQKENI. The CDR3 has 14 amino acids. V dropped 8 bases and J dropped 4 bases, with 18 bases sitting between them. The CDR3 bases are TGTGCCAGCACCCGGGACACGGGGAAGTACGAGCAGTACTTC. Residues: CASTRDTGKYEQYF.

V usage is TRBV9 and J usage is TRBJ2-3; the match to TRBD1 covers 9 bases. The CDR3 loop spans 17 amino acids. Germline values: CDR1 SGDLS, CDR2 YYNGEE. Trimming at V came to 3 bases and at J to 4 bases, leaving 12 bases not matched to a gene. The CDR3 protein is CASSGPQDRGHPDTQYF. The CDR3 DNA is TGTGCCAGCAGCGGGCCTCAGGACAGGGGCCATCCAGATACGCAGTATTTT.

CDR3 nucleotides: TGTGCCAGCAGCCTGCAGGGGCAAACTGAAGCTTTCTTT. Protein: CASSLQGQTEAFF. The chain joins TRBV3-1 (or the pseudogene TRBV3-2) to TRBJ1-1, with D tentatively TRBD1 (6 bases). The CDR3 consists of 13 residues. V lost 4 bases and J lost 5, with 11 bases in between. The germline V gene has CDR1 LGHDT and CDR2 YNNKEL (reference sequence).

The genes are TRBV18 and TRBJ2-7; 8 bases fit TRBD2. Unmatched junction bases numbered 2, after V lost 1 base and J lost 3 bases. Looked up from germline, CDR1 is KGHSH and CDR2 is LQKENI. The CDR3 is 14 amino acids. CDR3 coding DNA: TGTGCCAGCTCACCACTAGCGGGGTTCTACGAGCAGTACTTC. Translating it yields CASSPLAGFYEQYF.

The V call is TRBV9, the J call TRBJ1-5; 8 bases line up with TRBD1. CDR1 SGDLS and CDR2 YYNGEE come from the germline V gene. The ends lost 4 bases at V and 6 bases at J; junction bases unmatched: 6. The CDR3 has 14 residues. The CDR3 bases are TGTGCCAGCAGCTTGACAGGGGTGGGTCAGCCCCAGCATTTT. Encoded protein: CASSLTGVGQPQHF.

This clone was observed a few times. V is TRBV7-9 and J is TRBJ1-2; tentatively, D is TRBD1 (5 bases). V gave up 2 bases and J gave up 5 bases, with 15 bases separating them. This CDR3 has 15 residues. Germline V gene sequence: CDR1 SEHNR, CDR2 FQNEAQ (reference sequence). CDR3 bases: TGTGCCAGCAGCTTACTAGGCAGGGAAAGATATGGCTACACCTTC. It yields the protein CASSLLGRERYGYTF.

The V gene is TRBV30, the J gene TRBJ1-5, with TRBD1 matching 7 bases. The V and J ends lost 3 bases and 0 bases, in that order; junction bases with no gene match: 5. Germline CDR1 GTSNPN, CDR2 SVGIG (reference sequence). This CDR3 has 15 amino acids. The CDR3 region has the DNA TGTGCCTGGAGCGAGGGGACAGATAGCAATCAGCCCCAGCATTTT. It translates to CAWSEGTDSNQPQHF.

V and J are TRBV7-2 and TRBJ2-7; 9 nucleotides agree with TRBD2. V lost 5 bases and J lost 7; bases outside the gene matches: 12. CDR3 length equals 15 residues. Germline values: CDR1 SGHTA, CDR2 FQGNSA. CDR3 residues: CASSPLQRGVGEQYF. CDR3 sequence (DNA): TGTGCCAGCAGCCCCCTCCAGCGGGGGGTGGGGGAGCAGTACTTC.

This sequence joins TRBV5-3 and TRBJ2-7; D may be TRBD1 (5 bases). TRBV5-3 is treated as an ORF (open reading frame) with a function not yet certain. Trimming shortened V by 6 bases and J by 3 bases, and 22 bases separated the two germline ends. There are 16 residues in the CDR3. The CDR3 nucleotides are TGTGCCAGAATTTATAAGTGGTCGCAGACAGTCTACGAGCAGTACTTC. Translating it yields CARIYKWSQTVYEQYF.

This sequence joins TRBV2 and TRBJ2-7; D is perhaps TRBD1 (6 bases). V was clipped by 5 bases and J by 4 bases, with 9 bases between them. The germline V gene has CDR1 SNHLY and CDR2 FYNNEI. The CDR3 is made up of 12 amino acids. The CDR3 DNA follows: TGTGCCAGCAGTTCACAGGGTTACGAGCAGTACTTC. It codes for CASSSQGYEQYF.

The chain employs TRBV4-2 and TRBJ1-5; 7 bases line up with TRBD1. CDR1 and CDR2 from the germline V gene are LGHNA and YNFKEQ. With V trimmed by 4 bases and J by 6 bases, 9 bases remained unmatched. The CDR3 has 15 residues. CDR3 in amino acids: CASSRLQGSAQPQHF. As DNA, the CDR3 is TGTGCCAGCAGCCGCCTACAGGGGTCGGCTCAGCCCCAGCATTTT.

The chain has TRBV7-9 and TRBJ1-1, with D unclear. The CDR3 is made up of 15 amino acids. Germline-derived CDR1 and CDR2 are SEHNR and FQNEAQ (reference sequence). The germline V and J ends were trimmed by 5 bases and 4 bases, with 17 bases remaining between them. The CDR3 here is CASSRSGILFTEAFF. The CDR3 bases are TGTGCCAGCAGCCGTTCCGGGATATTATTCACTGAAGCTTTCTTT. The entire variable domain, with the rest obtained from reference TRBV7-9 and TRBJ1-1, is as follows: DTGVSQNPRHKITKRGQNVTFRCDPISEHNRLYWYRQTLGQGPEFLTYFQNEAQLEKSRLLSDRFSAERPKGSFSTLEIQRTEQGDSAMYLCASSRSGILFTEAFFGQGTRLTVV.

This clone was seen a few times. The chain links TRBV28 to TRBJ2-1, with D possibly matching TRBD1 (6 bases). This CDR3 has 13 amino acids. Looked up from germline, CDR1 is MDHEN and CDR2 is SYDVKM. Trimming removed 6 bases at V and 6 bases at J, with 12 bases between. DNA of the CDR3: TGTGCCAGCAGCCCCGGACAGATCAATGAGCAGTTCTTC. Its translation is CASSPGQINEQFF.

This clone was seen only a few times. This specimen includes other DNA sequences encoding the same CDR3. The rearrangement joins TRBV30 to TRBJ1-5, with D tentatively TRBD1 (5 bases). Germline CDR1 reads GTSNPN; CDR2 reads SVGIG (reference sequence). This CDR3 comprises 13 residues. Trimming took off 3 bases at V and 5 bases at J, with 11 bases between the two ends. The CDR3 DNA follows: TGTGCCTGGAGCAAAGGGACTGATCAGCCCCAGCATTTT. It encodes CAWSKGTDQPQHF. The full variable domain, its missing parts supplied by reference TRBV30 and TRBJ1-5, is SQTIHQWPATLVQPVGSPLSLECTVEGTSNPNLYWYRQAAGRGLQLLFYSVGIGQISSEVPQNLSASRPQDRQFILSSKKLLLSDSGFYLCAWSKGTDQPQHFGDGTRLSIL.

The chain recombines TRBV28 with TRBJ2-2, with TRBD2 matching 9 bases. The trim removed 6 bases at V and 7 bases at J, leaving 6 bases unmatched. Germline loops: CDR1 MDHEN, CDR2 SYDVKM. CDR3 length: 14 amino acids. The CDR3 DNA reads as TGTGCCAGCAGGCCGGGACTAGCAGGCGGGGAGCTGTTTTTT. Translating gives CASRPGLAGGELFF.

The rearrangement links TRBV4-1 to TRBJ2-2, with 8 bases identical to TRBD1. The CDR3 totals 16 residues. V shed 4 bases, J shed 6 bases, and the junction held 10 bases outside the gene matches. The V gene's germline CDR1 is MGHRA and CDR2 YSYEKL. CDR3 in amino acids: CASSRSGTGLSGELFF. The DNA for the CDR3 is TGCGCCAGCAGCCGGTCCGGGACAGGTCTTTCCGGGGAGCTGTTTTTT.

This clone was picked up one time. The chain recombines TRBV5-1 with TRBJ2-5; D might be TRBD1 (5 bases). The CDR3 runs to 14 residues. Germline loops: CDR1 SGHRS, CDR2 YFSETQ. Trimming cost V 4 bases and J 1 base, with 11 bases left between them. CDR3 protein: CASSPRQTQETQYF. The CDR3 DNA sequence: TGCGCCAGCAGCCCCAGACAGACCCAAGAGACCCAGTACTTC.

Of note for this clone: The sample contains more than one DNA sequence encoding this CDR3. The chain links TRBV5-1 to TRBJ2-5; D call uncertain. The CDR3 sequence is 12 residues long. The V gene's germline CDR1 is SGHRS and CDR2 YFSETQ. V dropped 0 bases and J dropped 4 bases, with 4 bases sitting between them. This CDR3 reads CASSLAGETQYF. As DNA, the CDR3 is TGCGCCAGCAGCTTGGCCGGAGAGACCCAGTACTTC.

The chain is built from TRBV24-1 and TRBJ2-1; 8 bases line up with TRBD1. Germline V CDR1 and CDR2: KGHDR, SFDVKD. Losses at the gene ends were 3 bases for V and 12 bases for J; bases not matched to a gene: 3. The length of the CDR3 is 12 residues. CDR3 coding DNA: TGTGCCACCAGTGATCCCGGACAGGGGCAGTTCTTC. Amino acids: CATSDPGQGQFF.

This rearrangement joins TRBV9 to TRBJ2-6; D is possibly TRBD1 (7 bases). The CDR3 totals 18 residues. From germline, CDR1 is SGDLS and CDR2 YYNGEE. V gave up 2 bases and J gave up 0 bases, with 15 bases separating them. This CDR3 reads CASSVRGTVYSGANVLTF. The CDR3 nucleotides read TGTGCCAGCAGCGTGCGCGGGACAGTATACTCTGGGGCCAACGTCCTGACTTTC.

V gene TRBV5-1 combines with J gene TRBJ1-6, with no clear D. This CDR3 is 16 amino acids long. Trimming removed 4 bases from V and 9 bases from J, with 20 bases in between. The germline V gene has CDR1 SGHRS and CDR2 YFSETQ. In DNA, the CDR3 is TGCGCCAGCAGCAGCGACCTGATTCGGGGAGGTTCACCCCTCCACTTT. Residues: CASSSDLIRGGSPLHF.

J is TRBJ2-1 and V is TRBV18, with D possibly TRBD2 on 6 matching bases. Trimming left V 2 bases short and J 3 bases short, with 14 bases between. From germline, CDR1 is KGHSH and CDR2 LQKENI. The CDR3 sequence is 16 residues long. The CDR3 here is CASSPRTPGDYNEQFF. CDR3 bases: TGTGCCAGCTCACCAAGGACGCCGGGGGACTACAATGAGCAGTTCTTC.

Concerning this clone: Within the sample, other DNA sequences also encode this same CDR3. The CDR3 DNA follows: TGTGCCAGCAGTTTGGAAGGGGGCACTGAAGCTTTCTTT. Translated: CASSLEGGTEAFF. V usage is TRBV12-3 or TRBV12-4 and J usage is TRBJ1-1; perhaps TRBD1 as D (6 bases). V was pared by 3 bases and J by 4 bases, with 9 bases between. The length of the CDR3 is 13 residues.

DNA for the CDR3: TGTGCCAGCTCATTCGGGACAGGGACACTGAGGGAGACCCAGTACTTC. Its protein is CASSFGTGTLRETQYF. The genes are TRBV18 and TRBJ2-5, with 9 bases fitting TRBD1. This CDR3 has 16 amino acids. Trimming cost V 5 bases and J 5 bases; bases outside gene matches: 12. Looked up from germline, CDR1 is KGHSH and CDR2 is LQKENI.

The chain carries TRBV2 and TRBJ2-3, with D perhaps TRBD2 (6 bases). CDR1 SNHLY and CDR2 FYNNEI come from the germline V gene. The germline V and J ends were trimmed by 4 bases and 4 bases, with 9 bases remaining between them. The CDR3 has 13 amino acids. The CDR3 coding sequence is TGTGCCAGCAGTGGTCGACTAGCAGATACGCAGTATTTT. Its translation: CASSGRLADTQYF.

The CDR3 reads CAWSDRGNQPQHF. In nucleotides, the CDR3 is TGTGCCTGGAGTGACAGGGGCAATCAGCCCCAGCATTTT. The chain uses TRBV30 and TRBJ1-5, with D possibly matching TRBD1 (6 bases). Germline V gene data show CDR1 as GTSNPN and CDR2 as SVGIG (reference sequence). The germline V and J ends were trimmed by 1 base and 2 bases, with 6 bases remaining between them. This CDR3 has 13 amino acids.

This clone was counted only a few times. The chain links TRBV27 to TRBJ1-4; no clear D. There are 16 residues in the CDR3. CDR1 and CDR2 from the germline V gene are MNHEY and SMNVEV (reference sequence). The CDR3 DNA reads TGTGTCGCACGTAGGCCTCCTTTGGCGGCTAATGAAAAACTGTTTTTT. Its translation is CVARRPPLAANEKLFF.

The CDR3 bases are TGTGCCAGCAGCTTACTTTCTAGCGGGGCTTCGGGGACGCAGTATTTT. Translated, it gives CASSLLSSGASGTQYF. This chain links TRBV7-2 with TRBJ2-3; 9 bases agree with TRBD2. Germline values: CDR1 SGHTA, CDR2 FQGNSA. The ends lost 2 bases at V and 9 bases at J; junction bases unmatched: 12. The CDR3 runs to 16 residues.

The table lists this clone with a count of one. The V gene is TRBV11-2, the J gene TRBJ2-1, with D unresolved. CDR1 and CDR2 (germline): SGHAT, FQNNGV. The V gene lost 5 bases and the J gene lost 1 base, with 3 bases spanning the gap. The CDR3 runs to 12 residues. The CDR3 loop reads CASSLSYNEQFF. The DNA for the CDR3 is TGTGCCAGCAGCCTTTCCTACAATGAGCAGTTCTTC. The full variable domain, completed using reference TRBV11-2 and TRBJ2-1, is EAGVAQSPRYKIIEKRQSVAFWCNPISGHATLYWYQQILGQGPKLLIQFQNNGVVDDSQLPKDRFSAERLKGVDSTLKIQPAKLEDSAVYLCASSLSYNEQFFGPGTRLTVL.